This paragraph covers one T cell receptor beta chain sequence. Looked up from germline, CDR1 is MNHEY and CDR2 is SVGAGI. The CDR3 loop spans 13 amino acids. V dropped 7 bases and J dropped 5 bases, with 12 bases sitting between them. The data derive from a study of blood T cell repertoires in COVID-19. Looking at the study overall: COVID-19 samples, acute and convalescent, were from the United States, Italy and Spain. T cells, B-cell-depleted T cells, or PBMCs supplied cDNA or gDNA.

Authors' processing steps: Estimation of nucleated cell counts was performed using reference gene primer amplification. The data were produced by immunoSEQ multiplex PCR, yet TCRdb's version contains in-frame clones alone and is incomplete. V and J calls and clone size follow that table, whereas D and trimming were derived from the DNA. The sample shows 100,000 or so clones, around 90% of them seen only once. What was sequenced was peripheral blood. V and J are TRBV6-5 and TRBJ1-5; tentatively, D is TRBD1 (6 bases). This clonotype was sampled from a woman in her fifties or sixties with acute or convalescent COVID-19. Here the CDR3 DNA reads TGTGCCAGCACCGGGACACCTGATCAGCCCCAGCATTTT. Encoded protein: CASTGTPDQPQHF.